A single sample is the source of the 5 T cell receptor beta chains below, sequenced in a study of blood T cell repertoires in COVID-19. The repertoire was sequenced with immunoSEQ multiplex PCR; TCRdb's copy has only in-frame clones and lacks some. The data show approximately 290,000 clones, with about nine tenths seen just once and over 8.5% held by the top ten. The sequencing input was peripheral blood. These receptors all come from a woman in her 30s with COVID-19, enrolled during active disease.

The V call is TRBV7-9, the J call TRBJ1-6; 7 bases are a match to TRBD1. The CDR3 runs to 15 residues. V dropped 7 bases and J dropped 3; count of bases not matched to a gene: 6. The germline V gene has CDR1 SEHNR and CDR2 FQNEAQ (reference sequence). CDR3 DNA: TGTGCCAGCACTACCGGGACAGTCTATAATTCACCCCTCCACTTT. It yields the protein CASTTGTVYNSPLHF. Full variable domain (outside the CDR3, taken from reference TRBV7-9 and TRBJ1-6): DTGVSQNPRHKITKRGQNVTFRCDPISEHNRLYWYRQTLGQGPEFLTYFQNEAQLEKSRLLSDRFSAERPKGSFSTLEIQRTEQGDSAMYLCASTTGTVYNSPLHFGNGTRLTVT.

The CDR3 bases are TGCGCCAGCAGCGACAGGGGGGCCAACACCGGGGAGCTGTTTTTT. This sequence encodes CASSDRGANTGELFF. V is TRBV5-1 and J is TRBJ2-2; 9 positions agree with TRBD1. The germline CDR1 and CDR2 sequences are SGHRS and YFSETQ. Trimming cost V 4 bases and J 2 bases; bases outside gene matches: 3. The CDR3 consists of 15 residues.

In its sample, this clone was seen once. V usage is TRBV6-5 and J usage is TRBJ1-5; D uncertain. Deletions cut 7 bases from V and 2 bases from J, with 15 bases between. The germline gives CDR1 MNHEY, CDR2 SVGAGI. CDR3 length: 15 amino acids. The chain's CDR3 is CASTTPRHGNQPQHF. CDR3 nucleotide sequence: TGTGCCAGCACAACACCCCGTCATGGCAATCAGCCCCAGCATTTT.

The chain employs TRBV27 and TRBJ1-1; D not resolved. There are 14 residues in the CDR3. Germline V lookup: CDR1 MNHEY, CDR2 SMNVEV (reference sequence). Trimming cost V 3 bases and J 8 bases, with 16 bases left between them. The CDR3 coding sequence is TGTGCCAGCAGTTTGTCTGGTAGAGGAAGGGAAGCTTTCTTT. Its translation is CASSLSGRGREAFF.

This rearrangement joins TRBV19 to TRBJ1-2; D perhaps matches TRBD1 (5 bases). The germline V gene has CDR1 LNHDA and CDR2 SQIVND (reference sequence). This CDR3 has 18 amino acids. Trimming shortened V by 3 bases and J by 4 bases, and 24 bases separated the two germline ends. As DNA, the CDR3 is TGTGCCAGTAGTATGGGGCAGACCCATCGGCTCTACGGCTATGGCTACACCTTC. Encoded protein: CASSMGQTHRLYGYGYTF.